A selection of T cell receptor beta chains follows, all from one sample in a study of vaccination effects on CD4 cells after COVID-19. Sequencing used immunoSEQ multiplex PCR; TCRdb keeps in-frame clones, though not all of them. The sample consists of around 14,000 clones, around 70% of them appearing once. What these receptors recognize is not known. The material was CD4+ T cells from PBMCs cultured with SARS-CoV-2 spike peptides, obtained after COVID-19 vaccination. The receptor set was obtained from a human donor who received a COVID-19 vaccine. The CDR3 runs from the conserved cysteine through the conserved F or W. Fields, in order: clone size, CDR3 length, J gene, V gene, D gene, CDR3 protein, CDR3 DNA. The D gene is left open where the match is weak. A row's size may be missing; if present it is once, few, many or a size class.

clone_size: -
cdr3_length: 14
j_call: TRBJ2-7
v_call: TRBV6-5
d_call: TRBD1
cdr3_aa: CASSFGDSHYEQYF
cdr3_nt: TGTGCCAGCAGTTTCGGGGACAGCCATTACGAGCAGTACTTC

clone_size: few
cdr3_length: 15
j_call: TRBJ1-2
v_call: TRBV5-4
d_call: TRBD1
cdr3_aa: CASSSGTEINYGYTF
cdr3_nt: TGTGCCAGCAGCTCCGGGACAGAGATTAACTATGGCTACACCTTC

clone_size: few
cdr3_length: 15
j_call: TRBJ1-2
v_call: TRBV7-9
d_call: TRBD1
cdr3_aa: CASSGGDRGQRGYTF
cdr3_nt: TGTGCCAGCAGCGGAGGGGACAGGGGGCAACGTGGCTACACCTTC

clone_size: few
cdr3_length: 11
j_call: TRBJ1-2
v_call: TRBV19
d_call: -
cdr3_aa: CASGFVHGYTF
cdr3_nt: TGTGCCAGTGGCTTTGTGCATGGCTACACCTTC

clone_size: -
cdr3_length: 16
j_call: TRBJ1-3
v_call: TRBV3-1/TRBV3-2
d_call: TRBD1
cdr3_aa: CASSQVQGAPGNTIYF
cdr3_nt: TGTGCCAGCAGCCAAGTTCAGGGGGCGCCTGGAAACACCATATATTTT

clone_size: -
cdr3_length: 13
j_call: TRBJ1-6
v_call: TRBV3-1/TRBV3-2
d_call: -
cdr3_aa: CASSQGRGSPLHF
cdr3_nt: TGTGCCAGCAGCCAAGGTAGGGGGTCACCCCTCCACTTT

clone_size: few
cdr3_length: 17
j_call: TRBJ2-1
v_call: TRBV7-9
d_call: -
cdr3_aa: CASSLMPAVASYNEQFF
cdr3_nt: TGTGCCAGCAGCTTAATGCCTGCAGTGGCCTCCTACAATGAGCAGTTCTTC

clone_size: -
cdr3_length: 14
j_call: TRBJ1-2
v_call: TRBV5-6
d_call: TRBD1
cdr3_aa: CASSPAGQYYGYTF
cdr3_nt: TGTGCCAGCAGCCCAGCGGGACAGTACTATGGCTACACCTTC

clone_size: once
cdr3_length: 15
j_call: TRBJ2-4
v_call: TRBV3-1/TRBV3-2
d_call: -
cdr3_aa: CASSRTGIAKNIQYF
cdr3_nt: TGTGCCAGCAGCAGAACAGGGATAGCCAAAAACATTCAGTACTTC

clone_size: few
cdr3_length: 15
j_call: TRBJ2-2
v_call: TRBV6-5
d_call: TRBD1
cdr3_aa: CASRPGQGNTGELFF
cdr3_nt: TGTGCCAGCAGGCCGGGACAGGGGAACACCGGGGAGCTGTTTTTT

clone_size: -
cdr3_length: 14
j_call: TRBJ1-2
v_call: TRBV15
d_call: TRBD1
cdr3_aa: CATSRRDRGYGYTF
cdr3_nt: TGTGCCACCAGCAGGCGGGACAGGGGCTATGGCTACACCTTC

clone_size: -
cdr3_length: 13
j_call: TRBJ2-6
v_call: TRBV3-1/TRBV3-2
d_call: -
cdr3_aa: CASSRHGANVLTF
cdr3_nt: TGTGCCAGCAGCCGACATGGGGCCAACGTCCTGACTTTC

clone_size: -
cdr3_length: 14
j_call: TRBJ1-5
v_call: TRBV6-2/TRBV6-3
d_call: -
cdr3_aa: CASSYPRGGDPQHF
cdr3_nt: TGTGCCAGCAGTTACCCCCGGGGAGGGGATCCCCAGCATTTT

clone_size: -
cdr3_length: 13
j_call: TRBJ2-5
v_call: TRBV27
d_call: -
cdr3_aa: CASSLRRVETQYF
cdr3_nt: TGTGCCAGCAGTTTACGCAGGGTCGAGACCCAGTACTTC

clone_size: -
cdr3_length: 19
j_call: TRBJ2-3
v_call: TRBV30
d_call: TRBD2
cdr3_aa: CAWSVGPWRASGRRDTQYF
cdr3_nt: TGTGCCTGGAGTGTTGGCCCCTGGAGGGCTAGCGGGAGAAGGGATACGCAGTATTTT

clone_size: -
cdr3_length: 16
j_call: TRBJ1-3
v_call: TRBV25-1
d_call: TRBD1
cdr3_aa: CASSSRTGKAGNTIYF
cdr3_nt: TGTGCCAGCAGTTCCCGGACAGGGAAGGCTGGAAACACCATATATTTT

clone_size: once
cdr3_length: 16
j_call: TRBJ1-1
v_call: TRBV7-8
d_call: -
cdr3_aa: CASSLSYREGKVRAFF
cdr3_nt: TGTGCCAGCAGCTTAAGCTACAGGGAGGGTAAGGTGCGAGCTTTCTTT

clone_size: few
cdr3_length: 11
j_call: TRBJ2-3
v_call: TRBV20-1
d_call: -
cdr3_aa: CSASYSNTQYF
cdr3_nt: TGCAGTGCTAGTTATAGCAATACGCAGTATTTT

clone_size: once
cdr3_length: 16
j_call: TRBJ1-2
v_call: TRBV28
d_call: TRBD1
cdr3_aa: CASRSETGQGANGYTF
cdr3_nt: TGTGCCAGCAGGAGTGAAACGGGACAGGGGGCGAATGGCTACACCTTC

clone_size: -
cdr3_length: 18
j_call: TRBJ2-3
v_call: TRBV10-3
d_call: -
cdr3_aa: CAISDDFLPPLSTDTQYF
cdr3_nt: TGTGCCATCAGTGATGATTTCCTTCCTCCACTTAGCACAGATACGCAGTATTTT

clone_size: few
cdr3_length: 16
j_call: TRBJ2-3
v_call: TRBV19
d_call: TRBD1
cdr3_aa: CASSIPGRGHGDTQYF
cdr3_nt: TGTGCCAGTAGTATCCCTGGCAGGGGGCACGGAGATACGCAGTATTTT

clone_size: -
cdr3_length: 15
j_call: TRBJ1-4
v_call: TRBV5-5
d_call: -
cdr3_aa: CASSFSGQGNEKLFF
cdr3_nt: TGTGCCAGCAGCTTTTCGGGGCAGGGTAATGAAAAACTGTTTTTT

clone_size: -
cdr3_length: 14
j_call: TRBJ2-5
v_call: TRBV5-6
d_call: -
cdr3_aa: CASSQRAAGETQYF
cdr3_nt: TGTGCCAGCAGCCAACGGGCCGCCGGGGAGACCCAGTACTTC

clone_size: -
cdr3_length: 16
j_call: TRBJ1-5
v_call: TRBV21-1
d_call: -
cdr3_aa: CASSKIGRGFNQPQHF
cdr3_nt: TGTGCCAGCAGCAAAATAGGGAGGGGGTTCAATCAGCCCCAGCATTTT

clone_size: once
cdr3_length: 15
j_call: TRBJ2-3
v_call: TRBV20-1
d_call: -
cdr3_aa: CSAIDGRGGADTQYF
cdr3_nt: TGCAGTGCTATTGATGGGAGAGGGGGTGCAGATACGCAGTATTTT

clone_size: -
cdr3_length: 12
j_call: TRBJ1-4
v_call: TRBV11-2
d_call: -
cdr3_aa: CASSAYSEKLFF
cdr3_nt: TGTGCCAGCAGCGCTTACAGCGAAAAACTGTTTTTT

clone_size: -
cdr3_length: 13
j_call: TRBJ1-6
v_call: TRBV3-1/TRBV3-2
d_call: -
cdr3_aa: CASSPDLGSPLHF
cdr3_nt: TGTGCCAGCAGCCCGGACCTCGGTTCACCCCTCCACTTT

clone_size: -
cdr3_length: 15
j_call: TRBJ1-2
v_call: TRBV4-1
d_call: -
cdr3_aa: CASSLRGTDNYGYTF
cdr3_nt: TGCGCCAGCAGCCTACGGGGGACGGACAACTATGGCTACACCTTC

clone_size: -
cdr3_length: 15
j_call: TRBJ2-1
v_call: TRBV7-2
d_call: -
cdr3_aa: CASSLTWGARNEQFF
cdr3_nt: TGTGCCAGCAGCTTAACTTGGGGGGCGCGGAATGAGCAGTTCTTC

clone_size: -
cdr3_length: 17
j_call: TRBJ2-5
v_call: TRBV4-2
d_call: TRBD2
cdr3_aa: CASSQASSGGARETQYF
cdr3_nt: TGTGCCAGCAGCCAAGCCTCTAGCGGGGGGGCCAGGGAGACCCAGTACTTC

clone_size: -
cdr3_length: 14
j_call: TRBJ2-7
v_call: TRBV5-1
d_call: TRBD2
cdr3_aa: CASSSGGAWDEQYF
cdr3_nt: TGCGCCAGCAGCTCGGGGGGAGCTTGGGACGAGCAGTACTTC

clone_size: -
cdr3_length: 13
j_call: TRBJ2-2
v_call: TRBV19
d_call: TRBD1
cdr3_aa: CASSNRGGGELFF
cdr3_nt: TGTGCCAGTAGTAACAGGGGTGGCGGGGAGCTGTTTTTT

clone_size: few
cdr3_length: 14
j_call: TRBJ2-5
v_call: TRBV5-1
d_call: TRBD1
cdr3_aa: CASSPGQAQETQYF
cdr3_nt: TGCGCCAGCTCCCCGGGACAGGCACAAGAGACCCAGTACTTC

clone_size: -
cdr3_length: 14
j_call: TRBJ2-7
v_call: TRBV18
d_call: TRBD1
cdr3_aa: CASSPGQANYEQYF
cdr3_nt: TGTGCCAGCTCACCGGGACAGGCGAACTACGAGCAGTACTTC

clone_size: -
cdr3_length: 11
j_call: TRBJ2-3
v_call: TRBV5-1
d_call: -
cdr3_aa: CASSLDGTENF
cdr3_nt: TGCGCCAGCAGCTTGGACGGGACCGAAAATTTT

clone_size: -
cdr3_length: 14
j_call: TRBJ2-7
v_call: TRBV18
d_call: -
cdr3_aa: CASSPPQRSYEQYF
cdr3_nt: TGTGCCAGCTCACCCCCCCAGCGCTCCTACGAGCAGTACTTC

clone_size: -
cdr3_length: 16
j_call: TRBJ2-3
v_call: TRBV5-8
d_call: -
cdr3_aa: CASSPVVFRSTDTQYF
cdr3_nt: TGTGCCAGCAGCCCGGTAGTGTTTAGGTCCACAGATACGCAGTATTTT

clone_size: few
cdr3_length: 15
j_call: TRBJ2-2
v_call: TRBV30
d_call: TRBD2
cdr3_aa: CAWSGLAGVVGELFF
cdr3_nt: TGTGCCTGGAGCGGACTAGCGGGAGTGGTCGGGGAGCTGTTTTTT